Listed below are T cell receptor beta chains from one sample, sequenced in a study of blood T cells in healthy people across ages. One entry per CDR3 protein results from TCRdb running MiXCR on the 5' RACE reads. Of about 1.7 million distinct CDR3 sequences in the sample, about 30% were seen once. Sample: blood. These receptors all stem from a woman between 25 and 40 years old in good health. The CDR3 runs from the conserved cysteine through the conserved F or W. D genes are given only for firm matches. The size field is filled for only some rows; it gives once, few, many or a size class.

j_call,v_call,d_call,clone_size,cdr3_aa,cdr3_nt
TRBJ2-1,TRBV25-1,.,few,CASSEFNENNEQFF,TGTGCCAGCAGTGAATTTAACGAGAACAATGAGCAGTTCTTC
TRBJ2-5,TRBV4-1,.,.,CASSQDFGTSETQYF,TGCGCCAGCAGCCAAGACTTCGGCACCTCGGAGACCCAGTACTTC
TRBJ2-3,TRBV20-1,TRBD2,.,CSASPGGGTDTQYF,TGCAGTGCCAGCCCCGGGGGGGGCACAGATACGCAGTATTTT
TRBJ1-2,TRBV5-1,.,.,CASSSPAAADGYTF,TGCGCCAGCAGCTCTCCGGCAGCGGCAGATGGCTACACCTTC
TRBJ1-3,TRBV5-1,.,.,CASSLDLVPRNTIYF,TGCGCCAGCAGCTTGGACCTCGTACCAAGGAACACCATATATTTT
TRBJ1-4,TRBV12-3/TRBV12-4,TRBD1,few,CASRPNGQGGKLFF,TGTGCCAGCAGACCGAACGGACAGGGCGGAAAACTGTTTTTT
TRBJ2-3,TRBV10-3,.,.,CAISGRPGAIADTQYF,TGTGCCATCAGTGGTAGGCCGGGGGCGATCGCAGATACGCAGTATTTT
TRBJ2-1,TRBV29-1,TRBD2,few,CSVDGGSRPDEQFF,TGCAGCGTTGACGGCGGGAGTCGTCCGGATGAGCAGTTCTTC
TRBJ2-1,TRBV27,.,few,CASRVAAGGEQFF,TGTGCCAGCAGGGTCGCGGCGGGTGGGGAGCAGTTCTTC
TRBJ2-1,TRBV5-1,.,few,CASSLSSPSGNEQFF,TGCGCCAGCAGCTTGTCTAGCCCATCCGGCAATGAGCAGTTCTTC
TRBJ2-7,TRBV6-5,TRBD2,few,CASSPGTSDYEQYF,TGTGCCAGCAGTCCCGGGACTAGCGACTACGAGCAGTACTTC
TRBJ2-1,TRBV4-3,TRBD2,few,CASSQSGLAGPPFF,TGCGCCAGCAGCCAATCGGGACTAGCGGGTCCACCGTTCTTC
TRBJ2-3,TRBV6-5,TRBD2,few,CASSSLLAGHTDTQYF,TGTGCCAGCAGCAGCCTCCTAGCGGGGCACACAGATACGCAGTATTTT
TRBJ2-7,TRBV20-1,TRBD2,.,CSAVLGAGGLYEQYF,TGCAGTGCTGTACTTGGAGCGGGGGGCCTCTACGAGCAGTACTTC
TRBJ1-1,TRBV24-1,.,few,CATSDRGSTEAFF,TGTGCCACCAGTGATCGTGGAAGCACTGAAGCTTTCTTT
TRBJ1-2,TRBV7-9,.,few,CASSFDGIYGYTF,TGTGCCAGCAGCTTTGATGGAATTTACGGCTACACCTTC
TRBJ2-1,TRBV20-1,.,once,CSAAPWGRGIGQFF,TGCAGTGCTGCCCCATGGGGCAGGGGAATTGGGCAGTTCTTC
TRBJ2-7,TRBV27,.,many,CASSPRTTYEQYF,TGTGCCAGCAGTCCCCGGACAACCTACGAGCAGTACTTC
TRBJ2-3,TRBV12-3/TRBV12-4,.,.,CASTNIHDRTDTQYF,TGTGCCAGCACTAACATCCATGACAGAACAGATACGCAGTATTTT
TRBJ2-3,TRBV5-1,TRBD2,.,CASSLGSTSGSTDTQYF,TGCGCCAGCAGCTTGGGTTCGACTAGCGGATCCACAGATACGCAGTATTTT
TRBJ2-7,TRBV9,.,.,CAGSVDVSSHGEQYF,TGTGCCGGCAGCGTAGATGTCAGTTCTCACGGCGAGCAGTACTTC
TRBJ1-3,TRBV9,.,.,CASSATGNTIYF,TGTGCCAGCAGCGCGACTGGAAACACCATATATTTT
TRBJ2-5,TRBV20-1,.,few,CSAMTSQETQYF,TGCAGTGCCATGACTAGCCAAGAGACCCAGTACTTC
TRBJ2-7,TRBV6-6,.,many,CASSYRGGYERQYF,TGTGCCAGCAGTTACAGGGGGGGCTACGAGCGGCAGTACTTC
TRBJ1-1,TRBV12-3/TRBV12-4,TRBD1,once,CASSETDRAIAEAFF,TGTGCCAGCAGTGAGACGGACAGGGCTATCGCTGAAGCTTTCTTT
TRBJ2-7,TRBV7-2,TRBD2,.,CASSLGPSGGEQYF,TGTGCCAGCAGCTTAGGCCCTAGCGGGGGCGAGCAGTACTTC
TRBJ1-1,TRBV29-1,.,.,CSVEEGAEAFF,TGCAGCGTTGAAGAGGGAGCCGAAGCTTTCTTT
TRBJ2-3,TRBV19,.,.,CASLAPGLSTDTQYF,TGTGCCAGTTTGGCCCCGGGACTTAGCACAGATACGCAGTATTTT
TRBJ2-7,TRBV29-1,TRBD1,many,CSVEKWRISGTGGGYEQYF,TGCAGCGTTGAAAAGTGGAGGATCTCCGGGACAGGGGGCGGCTACGAGCAGTACTTC
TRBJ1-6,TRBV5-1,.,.,CASSTRQDNSPLHF,TGCGCCAGCAGCACAAGACAGGATAATTCACCCCTCCACTTT
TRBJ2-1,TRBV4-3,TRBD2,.,CASGQGLGTSGSNEQFF,TGCGCCAGCGGCCAGGGGTTAGGGACTAGCGGGAGTAATGAGCAGTTCTTC
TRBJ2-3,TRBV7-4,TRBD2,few,CASSLERETDTQYF,TGTGCCAGCAGCTTAGAGCGGGAGACAGATACGCAGTATTTT
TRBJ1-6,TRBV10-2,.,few,CASSDGVRSYNSPLHF,TGCGCCAGCAGTGACGGGGTCCGATCCTATAATTCACCCCTCCACTTT
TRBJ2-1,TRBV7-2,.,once,CASTPRGLRGQFF,TGTGCCAGCACACCCCGCGGACTTAGGGGGCAGTTCTTC
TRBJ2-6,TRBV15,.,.,CAASSLTESSGANVLTF,TGTGCCGCCAGCAGTTTAACGGAGAGCTCTGGGGCCAACGTCCTGACTTTC
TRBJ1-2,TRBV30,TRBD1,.,CAWRGQGIYGYTF,TGTGCCTGGAGGGGACAGGGGATCTATGGCTACACCTTC
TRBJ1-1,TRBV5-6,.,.,CASSTPLSYTEAFF,TGTGCCAGCAGCACCCCTCTCTCCTACACTGAAGCTTTCTTT
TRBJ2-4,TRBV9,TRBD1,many,CASSAPPRGDRETDIQYF,TGTGCCAGCAGCGCTCCCCCGAGGGGGGACAGGGAGACGGACATTCAGTACTTC
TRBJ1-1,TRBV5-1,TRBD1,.,CASSSTGGRRNTEAFF,TGCGCCAGCAGCTCGACAGGGGGCAGGAGGAACACTGAAGCTTTCTTT
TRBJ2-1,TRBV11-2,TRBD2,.,CASSRRLAGGLGETQFF,TGTGCCAGCAGCCGAAGACTAGCGGGAGGACTGGGGGAGACCCAGTTCTTC
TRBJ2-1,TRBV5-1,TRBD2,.,CASSLISGEFNEQFF,TGCGCCAGCAGCTTGATTAGCGGGGAGTTCAATGAGCAGTTCTTC
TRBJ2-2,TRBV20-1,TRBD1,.,CSATGGDTGELFF,TGCAGTGCGACAGGGGGAGACACCGGGGAGCTGTTTTTT
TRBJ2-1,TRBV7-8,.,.,CASSLASLTLHEQFF,TGTGCCAGCAGCTTAGCGTCGCTGACTCTGCATGAGCAGTTCTTC
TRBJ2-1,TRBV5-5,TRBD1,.,CAGSLGRRTGISNEQFF,TGTGCCGGCAGCTTGGGACGTAGGACAGGGATATCGAATGAGCAGTTCTTC
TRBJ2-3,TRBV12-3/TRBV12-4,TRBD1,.,CASSPGTVNADTPYF,TGTGCCAGCAGCCCCGGGACAGTGAACGCAGATACGCCGTATTTT
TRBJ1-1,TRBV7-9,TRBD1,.,CASSSRDRGTEAFF,TGTGCCAGCAGCTCAAGGGACAGGGGGACTGAAGCTTTCTTT
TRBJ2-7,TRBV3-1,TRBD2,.,CAVGTSGYEQYF,TGTGCCGTCGGGACTAGCGGCTACGAGCAGTACTTC
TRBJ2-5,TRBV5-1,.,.,CASGLFQETQYF,TGCGCCAGCGGACTGTTTCAAGAGACCCAGTACTTC
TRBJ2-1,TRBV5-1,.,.,CASSLALGSSDEQFF,TGCGCCAGCAGCTTGGCTTTGGGCTCTAGTGATGAGCAGTTCTTC
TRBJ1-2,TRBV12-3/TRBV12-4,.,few,CASANDPDGYTF,TGTGCCAGCGCTAATGACCCTGATGGCTACACCTTC
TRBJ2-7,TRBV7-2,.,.,CASNSSRGSSYEQYF,TGTGCCAGCAACTCGTCCCGGGGCTCCTCCTACGAGCAGTACTTC
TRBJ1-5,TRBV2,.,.,CASRDITGFGNQPQHF,TGTGCCAGCAGAGACATTACAGGGTTTGGCAATCAGCCCCAGCATTTT
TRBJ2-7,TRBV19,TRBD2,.,CVSQPSAGGSYEQYF,TGTGTCAGTCAGCCCTCAGCGGGAGGGTCTTACGAGCAGTACTTC